This T cell receptor (beta chain) was recorded in a study of siplizumab effects on memory and regulatory T cells. The data were produced by immunoSEQ multiplex PCR, yet TCRdb's version contains in-frame clones alone and is incomplete. The top ten clones hold 1.5% to 2% of a sample with 95,000 to 130,000 clones, roughly 94% of them seen once. Germline CDR1 SGHDT, CDR2 YYEEEE. This CDR3 has 16 residues. J was trimmed by 5 bases and V by 3 bases; bases with no gene match: 11. About this clone: Its antigen is as yet unknown.

Points from the study as a whole: Naive-or-memory phenotypes were unassignable for roughly 80-97% of proliferating CD4+ or CD8+ clones. Memory T cells appeared less diverse than naive cells, which seemed to contribute substantially to alloresponse.

This sequence originates from a human donor in good health. Sequencing was done on a sample of non-Treg CD4+ T cells sorted from blood. The chain recombines TRBV5-6 with TRBJ2-7; 10 positions match TRBD1. For the CDR3, the DNA is TGTGCCAGCAGCTCCTACCGGGACAGGGGCGCACACGAGCAGTACTTC. Protein: CASSSYRDRGAHEQYF. The full variable domain, rest sourced from reference TRBV5-6 and TRBJ2-7, is DAGVTQSPTHLIKTRGQQVTLRCSPKSGHDTVSWYQQALGQGPQFIFQYYEEEERQRGNFPDRFSGHQFPNYSSELNVNALLLGDSALYLCASSSYRDRGAHEQYFGPGTRLTVT.